The 6 T cell receptor beta chains given below trace back to one sample, sequenced in a study of blood T cell repertoires in COVID-19. Sequenced by immunoSEQ multiplex PCR; TCRdb stores in-frame clones only, minus some. The repertoire consists of 75,000 to 95,000 clones, with roughly 80% occurring once and the leading ten covering around 12%. The sample was peripheral blood. These receptors were taken from a woman aged 40 to 49 with active or convalescent COVID-19.

The chain joins TRBV27 to TRBJ2-5, with 12 bases fitting TRBD1. In germline, CDR1 is MNHEY, CDR2 SMNVEV (reference sequence). V lost 2 bases and J lost 5; bases outside the gene matches: 6. This CDR3 comprises 16 residues. This CDR3 is CASSLRGQGAGETQYF. In DNA, the CDR3 is TGTGCCAGCAGTTTAAGGGGACAGGGGGCGGGGGAGACCCAGTACTTC.

For the CDR3, the DNA is TGTGCCAGCAGCAAGATTCAGGGGGCAGGTGAGCAGTTCTTC. Residues: CASSKIQGAGEQFF. This sequence joins TRBV9 and TRBJ2-1; TRBD1 matches 8 bases. The CDR3 is made up of 14 amino acids. CDR1 and CDR2 (germline): SGDLS, YYNGEE. The junction had 9 bases not matched to a gene; V was cut back by 4 bases and J by 9 bases.

The chain carries TRBV5-1 and TRBJ1-2; the match to TRBD1 covers 7 bases. J lost 2 bases, V lost 0 bases, and 7 bases had no gene match. CDR1 is SGHRS and CDR2 is YFSETQ in the germline V gene. The CDR3 extends over 16 amino acids. The CDR3 DNA sequence: TGCGCCAGCAGCTTGGAAGGGGGACAGTGGAACTATGGCTACACCTTC. Translated: CASSLEGGQWNYGYTF.

This chain joins TRBV20-1 and TRBJ2-3; no definite D call. CDR1 DFQATT and CDR2 SNEGSKA come from the germline V gene (reference sequence). The CDR3 covers 9 residues. The CDR3 DNA sequence: TGCAGGATTAGAGATACGCAGTATTTT. It encodes CRIRDTQYF.

V usage is TRBV18 and J usage is TRBJ2-1, with 11 bases aligning to TRBD1. CDR1 KGHSH and CDR2 LQKENI come from the germline V gene. CDR3 length: 16 residues. Unmatched junction bases numbered 4, after V lost 0 bases and J lost 6 bases. CDR3 sequence: CASSPPDRGLFNEQFF. CDR3 coding DNA: TGTGCCAGCTCACCACCGGACAGGGGGCTTTTCAATGAGCAGTTCTTC.

This chain connects TRBV7-2 to TRBJ2-1, with D possibly TRBD2 on 5 matching bases. CDR1 is SGHTA and CDR2 is FQGNSA in the germline V gene. The V end lost 1 base, the J end lost 4 bases, and 14 bases lay between the germline ends. There are 16 residues in the CDR3. The CDR3 sequence is CASSLVIGVAYNEQFF. The CDR3 DNA sequence: TGTGCCAGCAGCTTAGTAATCGGGGTAGCTTACAATGAGCAGTTCTTC.